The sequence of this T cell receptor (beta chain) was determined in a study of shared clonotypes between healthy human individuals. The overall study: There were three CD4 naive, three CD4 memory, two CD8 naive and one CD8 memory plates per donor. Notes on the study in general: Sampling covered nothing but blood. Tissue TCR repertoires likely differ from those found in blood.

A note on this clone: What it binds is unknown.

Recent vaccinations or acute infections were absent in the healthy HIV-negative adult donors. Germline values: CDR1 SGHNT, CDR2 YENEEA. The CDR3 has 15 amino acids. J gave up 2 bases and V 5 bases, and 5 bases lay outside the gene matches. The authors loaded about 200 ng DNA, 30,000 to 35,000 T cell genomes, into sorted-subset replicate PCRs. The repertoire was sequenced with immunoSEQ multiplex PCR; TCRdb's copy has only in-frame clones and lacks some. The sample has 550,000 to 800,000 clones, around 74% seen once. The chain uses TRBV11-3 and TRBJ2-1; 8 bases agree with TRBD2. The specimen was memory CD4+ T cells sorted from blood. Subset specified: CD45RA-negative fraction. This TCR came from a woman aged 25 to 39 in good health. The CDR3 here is CASSPDGRAYNEQFF. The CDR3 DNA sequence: TGTGCCAGCAGCCCAGACGGGAGGGCCTACAATGAGCAGTTCTTC.